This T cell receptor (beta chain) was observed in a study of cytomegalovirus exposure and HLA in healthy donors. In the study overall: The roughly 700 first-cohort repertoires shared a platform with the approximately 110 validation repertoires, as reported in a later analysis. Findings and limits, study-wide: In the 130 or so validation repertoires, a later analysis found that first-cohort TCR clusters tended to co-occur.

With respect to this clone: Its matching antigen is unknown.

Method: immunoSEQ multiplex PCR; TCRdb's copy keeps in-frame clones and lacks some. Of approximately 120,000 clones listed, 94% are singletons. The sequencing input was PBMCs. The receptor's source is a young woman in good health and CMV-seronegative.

The CDR3 is CASSQDRRGGLFF. The CDR3 coding sequence is TGTGCCAGCAGCCAAGATCGAAGGGGCGGGCTGTTTTTT. The chain has TRBV14 and TRBJ2-2; D is perhaps TRBD1 (5 bases). V was pared by 0 bases and J by 13 bases, with 12 bases between. There are 13 residues in the CDR3. The germline CDR1 and CDR2 sequences are SGHDN and FVKESK.